The TCR beta chain described here comes from a study of CD8 T cells in Susac syndrome. CDR3 size: 17 residues. The germline V gene encodes CDR1 GTSNPN and CDR2 SVGIG (reference sequence). Trimming cost V 0 bases and J 2 bases, with 18 bases left between them. Roughly 0.45 to 1 ug RNA was reverse transcribed with random hexamers. The method of amplification for TCR beta CDR3 was immunoSEQ multiplex PCR, covering 54 Vbeta and 13 Jbeta. From the immunoSEQ multiplex PCR reads, TCRdb called clonotypes with MiXCR, one entry per CDR3 protein. The sample shows about 210,000 distinct CDR3 sequences, roughly 94% of them seen only once. CD8+ and CD4+ T cells from blood underwent TCR beta sequencing, which was carried out in a high-throughput format. Purification of the CD8+ and CD4+ T cells relied on negative isolation, and TEMRA cells underwent FACS enrichment.

The chain has TRBV30 and TRBJ2-3; D might be TRBD2 (5 bases). The sequenced sample consisted of CD4+ T cells from PBMCs. This receptor was identified in a human donor with multiple sclerosis. The CDR3 here is CAWSVPPAVRDTDTQYF. DNA for the CDR3: TGTGCCTGGAGTGTACCCCCCGCAGTTCGGGACACAGATACGCAGTATTTT.